The rows below give T cell receptor beta chains drawn from one sample of a study of PD-1 blockade in classical Hodgkin lymphoma. This table comes from immunoSEQ multiplex PCR, and its TCRdb copy is limited to in-frame clones, with some not included. The sample carries 30,000 or so clones, about 93% recorded once. Sample: CD4+ T cells from blood, taken at baseline. The receptors stem from a human donor with classical Hodgkin lymphoma. Both conserved end residues are part of each CDR3.

j_call v_call cdr3_aa
TRBJ2-1 TRBV7-9 CASSLRPANNEQFF
TRBJ1-1 TRBV5-1 CASTGGALNTEAFF
TRBJ1-3 TRBV4-1 CASSRDGKNTIYF
TRBJ2-7 TRBV4-1 CASSHLQGYEQYF
TRBJ1-1 TRBV30 CAWSRSPTAEAFF
TRBJ2-7 TRBV2 CASPGGEYYEQYF
TRBJ2-7 TRBV10-1 CASGDVYEQYF
TRBJ1-1 TRBV1 CTSSHQGENTEAFF
TRBJ1-5 TRBV10-3 CAISAGDQPQHF
TRBJ1-2 TRBV27 CASAFGQSYGYTF
TRBJ1-4 TRBV9 CASSPENVANEKLFF
TRBJ2-7 TRBV2 CASSEALQGAFSEQYF
TRBJ2-7 TRBV7-6 CASSSLRSYEQYF
TRBJ1-3 TRBV4-2 CASSQATGSGNTIYF
TRBJ2-2 TRBV18 CASSPPRGTVGTRITGELFF
TRBJ1-2 TRBV4-1 CASRQTGTGLKRGYTF
TRBJ2-1 TRBV5-1 CASSLALAGYNEQFF
TRBJ2-2 TRBV19 CASRHRTLGAGELFF
TRBJ1-6 TRBV7-9 CASSRANSPLHF
TRBJ2-7 TRBV25-1 CASSELDKTYEQYF
TRBJ2-1 TRBV7-2 CASSRTSGRARNEQFF
TRBJ1-2 TRBV5-1 CASSQRTGTVGLNYGYTF
TRBJ2-7 TRBV28 CAIAVDRVFNEQYF
TRBJ2-3 TRBV11-2 CASSLDEGRFTDTQYF
TRBJ1-2 TRBV28 CASSLLAGPYTF
TRBJ1-5 TRBV28 CASGRGGPGQPQHF
NA TRBV10-2 CASRGLFDEQYF
TRBJ2-5 TRBV4-1 CASSQGSRETQYF
TRBJ2-1 TRBV7-9 CASSSPAGGYNEQFF
TRBJ2-7 TRBV30 CAWSLYVDIAYEQYF
TRBJ2-1 TRBV5-4 CASSFHSWGGFF
TRBJ2-7 TRBV7-8 CASSMDYEQYF